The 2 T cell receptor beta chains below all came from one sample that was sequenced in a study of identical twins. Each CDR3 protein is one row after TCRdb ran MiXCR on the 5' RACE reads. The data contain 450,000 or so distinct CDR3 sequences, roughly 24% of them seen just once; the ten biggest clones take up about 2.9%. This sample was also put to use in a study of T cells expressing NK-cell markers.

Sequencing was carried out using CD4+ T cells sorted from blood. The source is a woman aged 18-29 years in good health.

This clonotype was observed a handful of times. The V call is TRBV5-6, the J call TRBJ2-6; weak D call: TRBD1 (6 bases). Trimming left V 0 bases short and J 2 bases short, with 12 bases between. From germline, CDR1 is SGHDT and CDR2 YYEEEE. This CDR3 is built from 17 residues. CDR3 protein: CASSLGTGTPGANVLTF. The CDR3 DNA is TGTGCCAGCAGCTTGGGGACCGGGACACCTGGGGCCAACGTCCTGACTTTC.

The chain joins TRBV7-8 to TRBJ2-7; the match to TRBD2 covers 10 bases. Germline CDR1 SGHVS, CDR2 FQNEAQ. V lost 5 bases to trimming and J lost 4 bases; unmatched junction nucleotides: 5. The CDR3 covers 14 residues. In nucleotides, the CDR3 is TGTGCCAGCAGCCAGGGACTAGCGATTTACGAGCAGTACTTC. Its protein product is CASSQGLAIYEQYF. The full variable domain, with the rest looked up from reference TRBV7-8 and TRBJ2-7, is GAGVSQSPRYKVAKRGQDVALRCDPISGHVSLFWYQQALGQGPEFLTYFQNEAQLDKSGLPSDRFFAERPEGSVSTLKIQRTQQEDSAVYLCASSQGLAIYEQYFGPGTRLTVT.